The clone carrying this T cell receptor beta chain is termed medium-sized (0.01 to 0.1%). The template was RNA from unsorted bulk tissue. The normal lung tissue was taken more than 3 cm from the tumor edge. This CDR3 has 14 amino acids. The V end lost 7 bases, the J end lost 5 bases, and 18 bases lay between the germline ends. Germline values: CDR1 SGHRS, CDR2 YFSETQ. The data originate from a study of tumor and adjacent non-tumor tissue in lung cancer. Overall study context: The cohort had around twelve adenocarcinoma, a couple of squamous cell and 1 small cell patients.

A modified ARM-PCR protocol with three rounds of nested PCR amplified TCRbeta. A single record per CDR3 protein comes from TCRdb applying MiXCR to the multiplex PCR reads. The sample holds 75,000 to 80,000 distinct CDR3 sequences, about 80% seen once. The V call is TRBV5-1, the J call TRBJ1-1, with D maybe TRBD1 (6 bases). Sequenced input: distant non-tumor lung tissue. The clonotype comes from a man in his 70s with non-small cell lung cancer. CDR3 sequence: CASGVRGGETEAFF. The CDR3 nucleotides are TGCGCCAGCGGAGTAAGAGGGGGAGAGACTGAAGCTTTCTTT.